The 32 T cell receptor beta chains below were found in one sample sequenced in a study of T cell responses to AZD1222 COVID-19 vaccine. Only in-frame clones appear in the TCRdb table, and some are missing; sequencing was by immunoSEQ multiplex PCR. The table includes approximately 150,000 clones, more than 85% detected once. The starting material was peripheral blood, obtained on day 0 of AZD1222 vaccination. These TCRs come from an adult in good health.

This clone was counted a single time. The chain links TRBV12-5 to TRBJ2-3; the D is unclear. The CDR3 consists of 13 residues. Germline V CDR1 and CDR2: LGHNT, FRNRAP. With 9 bases removed from V and 3 bases from J, the gap between germline ends came to 13 bases. The CDR3 spells CASVQQNTDTQYF. The CDR3 DNA follows: TGTGCTAGCGTCCAACAGAATACAGATACGCAGTATTTT.

V gene TRBV5-1 combines with J gene TRBJ1-1; no firm D call. The CDR3 sequence is 12 residues long. CDR1 and CDR2 from the germline V gene are SGHRS and YFSETQ. Trimming shortened V by 3 bases and J by 0 bases, and 3 bases separated the two germline ends. The CDR3 coding sequence is TGCGCCAGCAGCTCGGTGAACACTGAAGCTTTCTTT. This encodes CASSSVNTEAFF.

CDR3 in DNA: TGTGCCAGCAGTTTTCAGGGGGCAGACACCATATATTTT. The encoded protein is CASSFQGADTIYF. The genes are TRBV12-3 or TRBV12-4 and TRBJ1-3, with 8 bases aligning to TRBD1. The trim removed 3 bases at V and 8 bases at J, leaving 3 bases unmatched. This CDR3 is built from 13 residues.

The genes are TRBV28 and TRBJ1-1, with D possibly TRBD1 on 5 matching bases. CDR1 is MDHEN, CDR2 SYDVKM, per germline. The CDR3 has 13 amino acids. The ends were cut back, 6 bases at V and 3 bases at J, with 11 bases in the middle. CDR3 amino acids: CASSGASDTEAFF. The CDR3 DNA sequence: TGTGCCAGCAGCGGGGCATCGGACACTGAAGCTTTCTTT.

The rearrangement links TRBV5-1 to TRBJ2-7; 7 bases fit TRBD2. The CDR3 is 13 amino acids. The V and J ends lost 5 bases and 4 bases, in that order; junction bases with no gene match: 6. Looked up from germline, CDR1 is SGHRS and CDR2 is YFSETQ. The CDR3 nucleotides read TGCGCCAGCAGTATGGGCGGGGGTTACGAGCAGTACTTC. Protein: CASSMGGGYEQYF.

The chain links TRBV13 to TRBJ1-1, with D perhaps TRBD1 (5 bases). Trimming cost V 4 bases and J 2 bases, with 14 bases left between them. The germline CDR1 and CDR2 sequences are PRHDT and FYEKMQ (reference sequence). The CDR3 extends over 15 amino acids. CDR3 loop: CASSYTDSYNTEAFF. As DNA, the CDR3 is TGTGCCAGCAGCTACACCGACAGCTACAACACTGAAGCTTTCTTT.

The chain recombines TRBV19 with TRBJ2-7, with 10 bases lining up with TRBD2. The CDR3 contains 18 residues. Germline CDR1 and CDR2: LNHDA and SQIVND (reference sequence). V lost 5 bases and J lost 4; bases outside the gene matches: 17. The CDR3: CASSPWSSGSYTVYEQYF. The DNA of the CDR3 is TGTGCCAGTAGTCCCTGGTCTAGCGGGAGCTACACCGTTTACGAGCAGTACTTC. The full variable domain, with the rest looked up from reference TRBV19 and TRBJ2-7, is DGGITQSPKYLFRKEGQNVTLSCEQNLNHDAMYWYRQDPGQGLRLIYYSQIVNDFQKGDIAEGYSVSREKKESFPLTVTSAQKNPTAFYLCASSPWSSGSYTVYEQYFGPGTRLTVT.

This clone turned up a few times. This chain joins TRBV5-1 and TRBJ2-7; the D call may be TRBD1 or TRBD2 (6 bases each). The CDR3 extends over 15 amino acids. CDR1 is SGHRS and CDR2 is YFSETQ in the germline V gene. V lost 0 bases, J lost 3 bases, and 13 bases lay in between. The chain's CDR3 is CASSLEGGSIYEQYF. CDR3 coding DNA: TGCGCCAGCAGCTTGGAGGGGGGAAGCATCTACGAGCAGTACTTC.

CDR3 sequence: CASSGTKEQYF. In nucleotides, the CDR3 is TGTGCCAGCAGTGGGACTAAGGAGCAGTACTTC. This chain uses TRBV2 with TRBJ2-7, with TRBD2 as a possible D gene (6 bases). V shed 4 bases and J shed 7 bases, with 8 bases lying between them. In germline, CDR1 is SNHLY, CDR2 FYNNEI. This CDR3 contains 11 residues.

This chain links TRBV6-1 with TRBJ2-3; perhaps TRBD1 as D (5 bases). Trimming took 3 bases from V and 6 from J, leaving 16 bases between them. The germline gives CDR1 MNHNS, CDR2 SASEGT. This CDR3 is 15 amino acids long. CDR3 sequence (DNA): TGTGCCAGCAGTGAGTGGGGAATAGGGGCCGATACGCAGTATTTT. It specifies CASSEWGIGADTQYF.

For the CDR3, the DNA is TGTGCCAGCAGCCGCGTGGGACAGGACTATGGCTACACCTTC. Protein sequence: CASSRVGQDYGYTF. The rearrangement uses TRBV5-4 and TRBJ1-2; 8 bases agree with TRBD1. With 4 bases clipped from V and 3 bases from J, the junction kept 5 bases outside the gene matches. The V gene's germline CDR1 is SGHNT and CDR2 YYREEE (reference sequence). The CDR3 runs 14 residues.

In the case of this clone: Other DNA sequences in this specimen translate into the identical CDR3. The chain joins TRBV9 to TRBJ1-3; no definite D call. Trimming left V 0 bases short and J 0 bases short, with 7 bases between. This CDR3 spans 15 amino acids. The germline CDR1 and CDR2 sequences are SGDLS and YYNGEE. This CDR3 reads CASSVGGSSGNTIYF. CDR3 nucleotides: TGTGCCAGCAGCGTAGGGGGATCCTCTGGAAACACCATATATTTT.

This chain joins TRBV29-1 and TRBJ1-2; TRBD1 matches 8 bases. Germline CDR1 and CDR2: SQVTM and ANQGSEA. This CDR3 comprises 13 residues. V was pared by 6 bases and J by 4 bases, with 7 bases of the junction left unmatched. The CDR3 region has the DNA TGCAGCGTGGAGACAGGGGTAGGCTATGGCTACACCTTC. Translation: CSVETGVGYGYTF.

The chain joins TRBV4-2 to TRBJ1-6, with no clear D. Germline lookup yields CDR1 LGHNA and CDR2 YNFKEQ. The CDR3 covers 15 residues. Between the trimmed V and J ends, which lost 1 base and 5 bases, there was a span of 9 bases. The CDR3 spells CASSQVILDNSPLHF. The CDR3 DNA sequence: TGTGCCAGCAGCCAAGTGATACTAGATAATTCACCCCTCCACTTT.

The genes are TRBV11-2 and TRBJ2-3; TRBD2 aligns across 10 bases. Trimming took 4 bases from V and 6 from J; bases not matched to a gene: 10. This CDR3 contains 16 residues. Germline V gives CDR1 SGHAT, CDR2 FQNNGV. CDR3 DNA sequence: TGTGCCAGCAGCTCAGGGGCAGCGGGGGGGTTGGATACGCAGTATTTT. Its translation is CASSSGAAGGLDTQYF.

This chain joins TRBV27 and TRBJ1-1; D is unresolved. The V and J ends lost 8 bases and 7 bases respectively, with 20 bases between them. This CDR3 contains 14 residues. CDR1 is MNHEY, CDR2 SMNVEV, per germline (reference sequence). CDR3 nucleotide sequence: TGTGCCAGCCGCCGTATCGACCAAATCCTTGAAGCTTTCTTT. It encodes CASRRIDQILEAFF.

V and J are TRBV6-5 and TRBJ1-1, with a tentative D call TRBD1 (6 bases). CDR1 and CDR2 from the germline V gene are MNHEY and SVGAGI. The V gene lost 9 bases and the J gene lost 4 bases, with 9 bases spanning the gap. This CDR3 is built from 11 residues. Here the CDR3 reads CASPGVTEAFF. The CDR3 coding sequence is TGTGCCAGTCCAGGGGTCACTGAAGCTTTCTTT.

This chain links TRBV20-1 with TRBJ2-3; a possible D gene is TRBD1 (5 bases). The V gene lost 3 bases and the J gene lost 6 bases, with 10 bases spanning the gap. CDR1 DFQATT and CDR2 SNEGSKA come from the germline V gene (reference sequence). The CDR3 spans 12 residues. The CDR3 DNA reads TGCAGTGCTAGTGGGCACAGGGATACGCAGTATTTT. Protein: CSASGHRDTQYF.

The chain couples TRBV2 to TRBJ1-1; 9 bases are shared with TRBD1. Germline-derived CDR1 and CDR2 are SNHLY and FYNNEI. The ends lost 7 bases at V and 5 bases at J; junction bases unmatched: 5. CDR3 length: 13 residues. The CDR3 sequence is CASTRDRATEAFF. CDR3 coding DNA: TGTGCCAGCACACGGGACAGGGCTACTGAAGCTTTCTTT.

The rearrangement uses TRBV4-2 and TRBJ2-3; D remains ambiguous. Trimming took off 1 base at V and 3 bases at J, with 2 bases between the two ends. Germline V CDR1 and CDR2: LGHNA, YNFKEQ. The CDR3 loop spans 12 amino acids. The CDR3 bases are TGTGCCAGCAGCCAAGCGACAGATACGCAGTATTTT. Its protein is CASSQATDTQYF.

This chain uses TRBV7-7 with TRBJ2-1; D call uncertain. V lost 5 bases to trimming and J lost 5 bases, with 25 bases between them. Germline loops: CDR1 SSHAT, CDR2 FNYEAQ (reference sequence). The CDR3 has 18 amino acids. The CDR3 protein is CASSPKVVPLVCDNEQFF. As DNA, the CDR3 is TGTGCCAGCAGCCCAAAGGTGGTCCCCCTCGTGTGTGACAATGAGCAGTTCTTC.

The rearrangement uses TRBV19 and TRBJ1-3, with D unresolved. The CDR3 length is 13 residues. Deletions cut 6 bases from V and 1 base from J, with 7 bases between. Per germline, CDR1 LNHDA and CDR2 SQIVND (reference sequence). CDR3 region: CASSIGSGNTIYF. CDR3 DNA sequence: TGTGCCAGTAGCATCGGATCTGGAAACACCATATATTTT.

The rearrangement uses TRBV29-1 and TRBJ2-3; tentative D call: TRBD2 (5 bases). This CDR3 spans 13 amino acids. CDR1 is SQVTM, CDR2 ANQGSEA, per germline. V lost 5 bases, J lost 8 bases, and 17 bases lay in between. This chain's CDR3 is CSVSGRDISTQYF. The DNA for the CDR3 is TGCAGCGTTTCGGGTCGGGATATAAGTACGCAGTATTTT.

DNA of the CDR3: TGTGCCATCAGTGAGTCTACAGGGAGAGGCTACACCTTC. Amino acid sequence: CAISESTGRGYTF. J is TRBJ1-2 and V is TRBV10-3, with a tentative D call TRBD1 (6 bases). The V gene's germline CDR1 is ENHRY and CDR2 SYGVKD. CDR3 size: 13 residues. V dropped 0 bases and J dropped 8 bases, with 10 bases sitting between them.

The chain combines TRBV20-1 with TRBJ1-5; 7 positions agree with TRBD1. V lost 3 bases and J lost 4; bases outside the gene matches: 9. The CDR3 loop spans 15 amino acids. Germline assignment: CDR1 DFQATT and CDR2 SNEGSKA (reference sequence). The CDR3 region is CSASDPDRLNQPQHF. The CDR3 nucleotides are TGCAGTGCTAGTGACCCGGACAGGCTGAATCAGCCCCAGCATTTT.

The V gene is TRBV19, the J gene TRBJ2-1; D could derive from TRBD1 or TRBD2 (5 bases each). V dropped 2 bases and J dropped 5 bases, with 13 bases sitting between them. CDR1 is LNHDA and CDR2 is SQIVND in the germline V gene (reference sequence). The length of the CDR3 is 15 residues. CDR3 in amino acids: CASSIPGTHNNEQFF. CDR3 coding DNA: TGTGCCAGTAGTATACCGGGGACCCACAACAATGAGCAGTTCTTC.

The chain is built from TRBV7-2 and TRBJ1-2, with D tentatively TRBD1 (5 bases). Germline V lookup: CDR1 SGHTA, CDR2 FQGNSA. V was cut by 3 bases and J by 4 bases, with 9 bases left in between. The CDR3 runs to 13 residues. The CDR3 loop is CASSLGVSYGYTF. The CDR3 DNA sequence: TGTGCCAGCAGCTTGGGGGTGAGCTATGGCTACACCTTC.

The V call is TRBV18, the J call TRBJ1-6, with D maybe TRBD1 (5 bases). CDR1 and CDR2 from the germline V gene are KGHSH and LQKENI. This CDR3 region has 12 residues. Trimming shortened V by 3 bases and J by 10 bases, and 7 bases separated the two germline ends. The CDR3 is CASSPGVSPLHF. The CDR3, as DNA: TGTGCCAGCTCACCGGGGGTCTCACCCCTCCACTTT.

The CDR3 coding sequence is TGCGCCAGCAGCTTGGAGGGCAATGAAGCTTTCTTT. It is translated as CASSLEGNEAFF. V usage is TRBV5-1 and J usage is TRBJ1-1; D gene uncertain. The CDR3 totals 12 residues. Trimming removed 0 bases from V and 7 bases from J, with 7 bases in between. CDR1 is SGHRS and CDR2 is YFSETQ in the germline V gene.

The V gene is TRBV30, the J gene TRBJ2-1; tentative D call: TRBD1 (5 bases). Deletions cut 6 bases from V and 10 bases from J, with 19 bases between. The CDR3 totals 13 residues. Germline V gene lookup returns CDR1 GTSNPN and CDR2 SVGIG (reference sequence). The DNA for the CDR3 is TGTGCCTGTCGTTTAGGGGTCTCGAGGGAGCAGTTCTTC. Protein product: CACRLGVSREQFF.

V usage is TRBV2 and J usage is TRBJ2-3; possible D gene TRBD2, 7 bases. Germline values: CDR1 SNHLY, CDR2 FYNNEI. V was trimmed by 11 bases and J by 1 base, leaving 13 bases between them. CDR3 size: 13 residues. The CDR3 nucleotides read TGTGCCTGGGGGGGGGCTGGCACAGATACGCAGTATTTT. It encodes CAWGGAGTDTQYF.

The J gene is TRBJ2-3, the V gene TRBV5-1; 7 bases line up with TRBD2. Germline assignment: CDR1 SGHRS and CDR2 YFSETQ. The CDR3 spans 17 residues. The junction had 7 bases not matched to a gene; V was cut back by 0 bases and J by 0 bases. The chain's CDR3 is CASSLGVGGGSTDTQYF. The CDR3, as DNA: TGCGCCAGCAGCTTGGGAGTCGGCGGGGGTAGCACAGATACGCAGTATTTT.